The entry that follows covers one T cell receptor (beta chain) sequence. Its specificity is unknown. The data are from a study of Ad26.COV2.S vaccination and SARS-CoV-2 variants. Background on the study: Vaccine-arm donor from the placebo-controlled COV1001 Ad26.COV2.S trial. Study results and limitations: Vaccine and placebo recipients had similar non-spike TCR breadth.

This CDR3 has 12 amino acids. Trimming removed 6 bases at V and 8 bases at J, with 13 bases between. Germline V CDR1 and CDR2: MDHEN, SYDVKM. Stated treatment: some 19 received Ad26.COV2.S at low or high dose, single or two shots; about 5 received placebo; per-sample allocation not given. It was on day 63 after the first vaccine or placebo injection that samples were taken. An adult donor aged 18-55 years was enrolled in Boston. What was given as vaccine was an Ad26 vector encoding Wuhan-strain SARS-CoV-2 spike. This table comes from immunoSEQ multiplex PCR, and its TCRdb copy is limited to in-frame clones, with some not included. The sample lists a few hundred thousand clones, roughly 84% occurring once.

The rearrangement uses TRBV28 and TRBJ1-2; the D is unclear. The TCR was taken from a person aged 18-65 years who received the Ad26.COV2.S COVID-19 vaccine or a placebo. Material: peripheral blood, obtained in a trial of Ad26.COV2.S vaccine versus placebo. The CDR3 DNA follows: TGTGCCAGCAGAACCATTGTTCAGGGCTACACCTTC. This gives the protein CASRTIVQGYTF.